The rows below give T cell receptor beta chains drawn from one sample of a study of control samples from healthy donors and cancer patients. Sequencing used immunoSEQ multiplex PCR; TCRdb keeps in-frame clones, though not all of them. The sample has about 85,000 clones, just over 90% seen once. Sequencing was done on a sample of blood. These receptors came from a woman younger than 35 in good health. CDR3s include the opening cysteine and the closing phenylalanine or tryptophan. D genes are given only for firm matches. The size of a clone is reported for some rows only, either as once, few or many, or as a class for expanded clones.

d_gene: .
j_gene: TRBJ1-2
v_gene: TRBV21-1
abundance: .
CDR3aa: CASSSGEGGDYGYTF
CDR3nt: TGTGCCAGCAGTTCAGGGGAGGGAGGGGACTATGGCTACACCTTC

d_gene: .
j_gene: TRBJ1-1
v_gene: TRBV5-6
abundance: .
CDR3aa: CASSSGGPFGFF
CDR3nt: TGTGCCAGCAGCTCGGGGGGACCATTTGGTTTCTTT

d_gene: .
j_gene: TRBJ1-2
v_gene: TRBV7-2
abundance: .
CDR3aa: CASSQSGTSNYGYTF
CDR3nt: TGTGCCAGCAGCCAATCGGGGACTTCTAACTATGGCTACACCTTC

d_gene: .
j_gene: TRBJ1-1
v_gene: TRBV9
abundance: once
CDR3aa: CASSPIVATEAFF
CDR3nt: TGTGCCAGCAGCCCCATTGTGGCCACTGAAGCTTTCTTT

d_gene: .
j_gene: TRBJ2-7
v_gene: TRBV11-2
abundance: once
CDR3aa: CASSLAVKPGQYF
CDR3nt: TGTGCCAGCAGCTTAGCCGTTAAGCCTGGGCAGTACTTC

d_gene: .
j_gene: TRBJ1-1
v_gene: TRBV6-5
abundance: .
CDR3aa: CASSYSPRTEAFF
CDR3nt: TGTGCCAGCAGTTACTCTCCGAGGACTGAAGCTTTCTTT

d_gene: .
j_gene: TRBJ1-2
v_gene: TRBV19
abundance: .
CDR3aa: CASSISRGYGYTF
CDR3nt: TGTGCCAGTAGTATATCCAGGGGCTATGGCTACACCTTC

d_gene: .
j_gene: TRBJ1-2
v_gene: TRBV4-2
abundance: .
CDR3aa: CASSQAQGEGYTF
CDR3nt: TGTGCCAGCAGCCAAGCGCAGGGAGAGGGCTACACCTTC

d_gene: .
j_gene: TRBJ2-1
v_gene: TRBV20-1
abundance: .
CDR3aa: CSARLNEQFF
CDR3nt: TGCAGTGCTCGTCTGAATGAGCAGTTCTTC

d_gene: .
j_gene: TRBJ2-3
v_gene: TRBV7-9
abundance: .
CDR3aa: CASSLRVKGDTQYF
CDR3nt: TGTGCCAGCAGCCTAAGGGTCAAAGGGGATACGCAGTATTTT

d_gene: .
j_gene: TRBJ2-7
v_gene: TRBV10-3
abundance: .
CDR3aa: CAISEGGAGYEQYF
CDR3nt: TGTGCCATCAGTGAAGGAGGGGCAGGGTACGAGCAGTACTTC

d_gene: .
j_gene: TRBJ2-3
v_gene: TRBV2
abundance: .
CDR3aa: CASSARTITDTQYF
CDR3nt: TGTGCCAGCAGTGCCAGGACTATCACAGATACGCAGTATTTT

d_gene: TRBD1
j_gene: TRBJ2-2
v_gene: TRBV10-3
abundance: .
CDR3aa: CAISEGTGFSGELFF
CDR3nt: TGTGCCATCAGTGAAGGGACAGGGTTTTCCGGGGAGCTGTTTTTT

d_gene: .
j_gene: TRBJ1-4
v_gene: TRBV5-1
abundance: .
CDR3aa: CASSLDRGYEKLFF
CDR3nt: TGCGCCAGCAGCTTGGATAGGGGGTATGAAAAACTGTTTTTT

d_gene: .
j_gene: TRBJ2-7
v_gene: TRBV5-6
abundance: .
CDR3aa: CASSPETGYEQYF
CDR3nt: TGTGCCAGCAGCCCCGAAACAGGGTACGAGCAGTACTTC

d_gene: .
j_gene: TRBJ2-2
v_gene: TRBV4-1
abundance: .
CDR3aa: CASSPATGELFF
CDR3nt: TGCGCCAGCAGCCCGGCAACCGGGGAGCTGTTTTTT

d_gene: TRBD2
j_gene: TRBJ2-3
v_gene: TRBV6-4
abundance: .
CDR3aa: CASSDSSGGTQYF
CDR3nt: TGTGCCAGCAGTGACTCGAGCGGGGGAACGCAGTATTTT

d_gene: .
j_gene: TRBJ2-7
v_gene: TRBV11-3
abundance: .
CDR3aa: CASSLAPSWEQYF
CDR3nt: TGTGCCAGCAGCTTAGCGCCTAGTTGGGAGCAGTACTTC

d_gene: TRBD2
j_gene: TRBJ2-3
v_gene: TRBV5-1
abundance: .
CDR3aa: CASSLQGLAGGLTDTQYF
CDR3nt: TGCGCCAGCAGCTTGCAAGGACTAGCGGGGGGACTAACAGATACGCAGTATTTT

d_gene: .
j_gene: TRBJ2-7
v_gene: TRBV12-3/TRBV12-4
abundance: .
CDR3aa: CASSLVSYEQYF
CDR3nt: TGTGCCAGCAGTTTAGTCTCCTACGAGCAGTACTTC

d_gene: .
j_gene: TRBJ1-2
v_gene: TRBV6-1
abundance: .
CDR3aa: CASSESGVNYGYTF
CDR3nt: TGTGCCAGCAGTGAATCAGGGGTTAACTATGGCTACACCTTC

d_gene: .
j_gene: TRBJ2-1
v_gene: TRBV6-5
abundance: .
CDR3aa: CASSRWGGANNEQFF
CDR3nt: TGTGCCAGCAGCCGTTGGGGGGGGGCGAACAATGAGCAGTTCTTC

d_gene: .
j_gene: TRBJ2-3
v_gene: TRBV9
abundance: .
CDR3aa: CASSVAGGRGETQYF
CDR3nt: TGTGCCAGCAGCGTAGCGGGCGGCAGGGGAGAGACGCAGTATTTT

d_gene: .
j_gene: TRBJ2-5
v_gene: TRBV7-2
abundance: few
CDR3aa: CASSLDYGKETQYF
CDR3nt: TGTGCCAGCAGCTTAGATTACGGAAAAGAGACCCAGTACTTC

d_gene: TRBD1
j_gene: TRBJ1-2
v_gene: TRBV12-3/TRBV12-4
abundance: .
CDR3aa: CASSRDRYYGYTF
CDR3nt: TGTGCCAGCAGTAGGGACAGGTACTATGGCTACACCTTC

d_gene: .
j_gene: TRBJ1-2
v_gene: TRBV5-1
abundance: .
CDR3aa: CASSLSQTGTNYGYTF
CDR3nt: TGCGCCAGCAGCTTGAGTCAAACCGGGACTAACTATGGCTACACCTTC

d_gene: .
j_gene: TRBJ2-1
v_gene: TRBV9
abundance: .
CDR3aa: CASSVSTASYNEQFF
CDR3nt: TGTGCCAGCAGCGTAAGTACAGCCTCCTACAATGAGCAGTTCTTC

d_gene: TRBD2
j_gene: TRBJ2-1
v_gene: TRBV5-1
abundance: few
CDR3aa: CASSLALAGDNEQFF
CDR3nt: TGCGCCAGCAGCTTGGCTCTAGCGGGGGACAATGAGCAGTTCTTC

d_gene: .
j_gene: TRBJ1-2
v_gene: TRBV11-2
abundance: .
CDR3aa: CASSLGVGDNGYTF
CDR3nt: TGTGCCAGCAGCTTAGGGGTCGGGGATAATGGCTACACCTTC

d_gene: TRBD1
j_gene: TRBJ1-2
v_gene: TRBV20-1
abundance: few
CDR3aa: CSAGTEDGYTF
CDR3nt: TGCAGTGCCGGGACAGAGGATGGCTACACCTTC

d_gene: .
j_gene: TRBJ1-1
v_gene: TRBV7-9
abundance: .
CDR3aa: CASSFDDSEAFF
CDR3nt: TGTGCCAGCAGCTTCGATGACAGTGAAGCTTTCTTT

d_gene: .
j_gene: TRBJ1-2
v_gene: TRBV6-5
abundance: .
CDR3aa: CASSYSTAYGYTF
CDR3nt: TGTGCCAGCAGTTACTCGACCGCGTATGGCTACACCTTC

d_gene: .
j_gene: TRBJ1-1
v_gene: TRBV9
abundance: once
CDR3aa: CASSVVSGGTEAFF
CDR3nt: TGTGCCAGCAGCGTAGTTTCAGGAGGGACTGAAGCTTTCTTT

d_gene: .
j_gene: TRBJ1-6
v_gene: TRBV7-9
abundance: .
CDR3aa: CASSLGDNSPLHF
CDR3nt: TGTGCCAGCAGCTTAGGGGATAATTCACCCCTCCACTTT

d_gene: .
j_gene: TRBJ1-1
v_gene: TRBV5-5
abundance: .
CDR3aa: CASSLEGVTEAFF
CDR3nt: TGTGCCAGCAGCTTGGAGGGGGTCACTGAAGCTTTCTTT

d_gene: TRBD2
j_gene: TRBJ2-5
v_gene: TRBV12-5
abundance: once
CDR3aa: CASGLGSGGRETQYF
CDR3nt: TGTGCTAGTGGTTTGGGGAGCGGGGGTCGGGAGACCCAGTACTTC

d_gene: TRBD2
j_gene: TRBJ2-1
v_gene: TRBV7-3
abundance: .
CDR3aa: CASSLTSGGNNEQFF
CDR3nt: TGTGCCAGCAGCTTAACTAGCGGGGGAAACAATGAGCAGTTCTTC

d_gene: TRBD2
j_gene: TRBJ2-2
v_gene: TRBV7-3
abundance: .
CDR3aa: CASRNSGGNTGELFF
CDR3nt: TGTGCCAGCAGGAATAGCGGGGGGAACACCGGGGAGCTGTTTTTT